The sequence of this TCR beta chain was determined in a study of Ad26.COV2.S vaccination and SARS-CoV-2 variants. About the research overall: The authors gave Ad26.COV2.S intramuscularly, either once or twice 56 days apart. Study findings and constraints: Total T cell responses were possibly underestimated by TCR breadth and depth analyses. Breadth, reportedly substantial, characterized the spike-specific CD8+ and CD4+ T cell responses after vaccination.

The length of the CDR3 is 12 residues. V was shortened by 8 bases and J by 4 bases, with 6 bases between the two germline ends. From germline, CDR1 is MNHEY and CDR2 SVGAGI. Generated by immunoSEQ multiplex PCR, the TCRdb table keeps only in-frame clones and is missing some. The data show around 380,000 clones, less than 90% seen once. Documented treatment: around 19 received Ad26.COV2.S at low or high dose, single or two shots; about 5 received placebo; per-sample allocation not given. Each sample was drawn 63 days after the first injection (of vaccine or placebo). A remark on this clone: What it recognizes is unknown.

This specimen was peripheral blood, taken in a trial of Ad26.COV2.S vaccine versus placebo. The chain carries TRBV6-5 and TRBJ1-6; D not resolved. The TCR comes from a person aged 18-60 years who received the Ad26.COV2.S COVID-19 vaccine or a placebo. The CDR3 spells CASGGYNSPLHF. The CDR3 DNA reads as TGTGCCAGCGGAGGGTATAATTCACCCCTCCACTTT.